This T cell receptor beta chain was found in a study of T-cell memory formation after mild COVID-19. In regard to this clonotype: Antigen: not known.

Study-level points and caveats: Memory cells collected pre-infection included some clones that later responded, suggesting cross-reactive memory joined.

From 5'RACE with constant-segment primers came TCR alpha and TCR beta cDNA libraries that carried sample barcodes and UMIs. MiXCR, applied by TCRdb to the 5' RACE reads, yields one record per CDR3 protein. The profile shows about 210,000 distinct CDR3 sequences, over 9.5% of them singletons. The material sequenced was PBMCs or a T cell subset sorted from them (not recorded which). The receptor was isolated from a man younger than 30 who had mild COVID-19 (a few samples of this study predate the infection). Cell type and time point are not known.

The CDR3 nucleotides are TGTGCCAGCAGTAGCGGGACTAGCGGGCTTATTGAGCAGTTCTTC. This encodes CASSSGTSGLIEQFF. The V gene is TRBV7-2, the J gene TRBJ2-1; 12 bases agree with TRBD2. V lost 6 bases and J lost 9; bases outside the gene matches: 9. This CDR3 comprises 15 residues. Germline CDR1 and CDR2: SGHTA and FQGNSA.